These 8 T cell receptor beta chains were all obtained from the same sample, sequenced in a study of memory CD8 T cells in hepatitis C reinfection. Noted time point: peak reinfection, 3 to 8 weeks after reinfection detection. No in vitro expansion preceded TCR sequencing of the sorted cells. This table comes from immunoSEQ multiplex PCR, and its TCRdb copy is limited to in-frame clones, with some not included. The data hold 40,000 to 45,000 clones, with roughly 88% observed a single time. Sequenced: naive CD8+ T cells sorted from blood. Source of these receptors: a man between 18 and 35 years old with hepatitis C virus infection.

Concerning this clone: Distinct nucleotide sequences in the sample also encode this CDR3. The chain links TRBV9 to TRBJ2-2; 7 bases fit TRBD2. J lost 6 bases, V lost 1 base, and 6 bases had no gene match. CDR3 size: 15 residues. Germline CDR1 is SGDLS and CDR2 is YYNGEE. The CDR3 sequence is CASSVSSGGAGELFF. CDR3 DNA: TGTGCCAGCAGCGTATCTAGTGGGGGGGCCGGGGAGCTGTTTTTT. The variable domain in full, completed from reference TRBV9 and TRBJ2-2, reads DSGVTQTPKHLITATGQRVTLRCSPRSGDLSVYWYQQSLDQGLQFLIQYYNGEERAKGNILERFSAQQFPDLHSELNLSSLELGDSALYFCASSVSSGGAGELFFGEGSRLTVL.

The chain uses TRBV29-1 and TRBJ1-1, with a possible D match to TRBD1 (5 bases). Trimming took off 7 bases at V and 3 bases at J, with 12 bases between the two ends. This CDR3 spans 12 amino acids. Germline V gene data show CDR1 as SQVTM and CDR2 as ANQGSEA. The CDR3 sequence is CSAGGSDTEAFF. CDR3 DNA: TGCAGCGCTGGGGGGAGCGACACTGAAGCTTTCTTT.

V gene TRBV29-1 combines with J gene TRBJ2-1, with 9 nucleotides matching TRBD1. CDR1 and CDR2 (germline): SQVTM, ANQGSEA. The CDR3 covers 14 residues. The J segment lost 6 bases and the V segment lost 6 bases, leaving 9 bases of the junction unmatched. The chain's CDR3 is CSVRDRGDINEQFF. The CDR3 coding sequence is TGCAGCGTCCGAGACAGGGGGGATATCAATGAGCAGTTCTTC.

Only one count was recorded for this clone. As DNA, the CDR3 is TGTGCCAGACCGACAAGGTTTAATGAAAAACTGTTTTTT. This gives the protein CARPTRFNEKLFF. V gene TRBV19 combines with J gene TRBJ1-4; the D is unclear. CDR1 and CDR2 from the germline V gene are LNHDA and SQIVND (reference sequence). Trimming pared 9 bases from V and 4 bases from J, leaving 12 bases between. This CDR3 region has 13 residues. Together with reference TRBV19 and TRBJ1-4, the CDR3 gives the full variable domain: DGGITQSPKYLFRKEGQNVTLSCEQNLNHDAMYWYRQDPGQGLRLIYYSQIVNDFQKGDIAEGYSVSREKKESFPLTVTSAQKNPTAFYLCARPTRFNEKLFFGSGTQLSVL.

The J gene is TRBJ2-3, the V gene TRBV7-2; weak D call: TRBD2 (5 bases). Germline lookup yields CDR1 SGHTA and CDR2 FQGNSA. The CDR3 consists of 14 residues. V shed 5 bases and J shed 3 bases, with 12 bases lying between them. CDR3 DNA: TGTGCCAGCAGCCGACCGAGCGGAACAGATACGCAGTATTTT. It codes for CASSRPSGTDTQYF.

The rearrangement uses TRBV5-6 and TRBJ1-6, with D possibly matching TRBD1 (6 bases). The CDR3 covers 16 residues. The V end was cut by 2 bases, the J end by 1 base, with 10 bases between. Germline V gene lookup returns CDR1 SGHDT and CDR2 YYEEEE. CDR3 region: CASSLGGGSYNSPLHF. In nucleotides, the CDR3 is TGTGCCAGCAGCTTAGGGGGGGGATCCTATAATTCACCCCTCCACTTT.

The rearrangement links TRBV11-2 to TRBJ2-1, with 12 bases that match TRBD2. With 6 bases clipped from V and 8 bases from J, the junction kept 8 bases outside the gene matches. Looked up from germline, CDR1 is SGHAT and CDR2 is FQNNGV. The CDR3 spans 15 residues. DNA of the CDR3: TGTGCCAGCAGTCCCCCGGGACTAGCGGGCGATGAGCAGTTCTTC. This gives the protein CASSPPGLAGDEQFF.

DNA of the CDR3: TGTGCCAGCAGCCGGGATGGCAATCAGCCCCAGCATTTT. Amino acids: CASSRDGNQPQHF. This chain joins TRBV27 and TRBJ1-5; D not resolved. This CDR3 has 13 residues. Germline lookup yields CDR1 MNHEY and CDR2 SMNVEV (reference sequence). The V end was cut by 6 bases, the J end by 2 bases, with 8 bases between.